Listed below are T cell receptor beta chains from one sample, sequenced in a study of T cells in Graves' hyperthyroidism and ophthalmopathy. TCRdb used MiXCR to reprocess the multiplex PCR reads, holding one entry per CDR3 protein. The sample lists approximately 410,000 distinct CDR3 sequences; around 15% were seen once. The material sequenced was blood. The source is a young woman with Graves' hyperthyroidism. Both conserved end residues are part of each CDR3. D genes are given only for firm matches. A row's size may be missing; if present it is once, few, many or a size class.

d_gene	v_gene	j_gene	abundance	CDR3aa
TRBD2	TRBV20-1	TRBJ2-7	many	CSATGRAGASWEQYF
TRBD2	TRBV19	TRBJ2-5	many	CASSRSGRETQYF
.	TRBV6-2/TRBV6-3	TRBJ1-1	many	CASSYSGRGTDTEAFF
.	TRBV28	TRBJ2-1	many	CASPPRQGGSNEQFF
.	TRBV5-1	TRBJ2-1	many	CASSLVTANEQFF
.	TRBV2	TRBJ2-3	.	CASRAIWVNTDTQYF
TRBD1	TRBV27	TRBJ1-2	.	CASSLGQVGYGYTF
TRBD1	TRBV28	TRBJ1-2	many	CASSLLSGGLGYTF
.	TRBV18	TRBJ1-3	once	CASSPGGFSGNTICF
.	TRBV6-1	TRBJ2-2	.	CASNLYGDGSGELFF
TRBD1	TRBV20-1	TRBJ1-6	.	CSARGGQGARNFLNNSPLHF
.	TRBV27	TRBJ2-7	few	CASSRQGTSSGGTYEQYF
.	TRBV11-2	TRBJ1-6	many	CASSLIRGASYNSPLHF
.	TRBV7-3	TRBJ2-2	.	CASSRGTTGELFF
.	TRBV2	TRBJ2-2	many	CASNRYLTGELFF
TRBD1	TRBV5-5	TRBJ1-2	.	CASSLEATGHYGYTF
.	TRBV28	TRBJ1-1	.	CASSYLPWSTLNTEAFF
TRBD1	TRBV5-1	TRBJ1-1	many	CASSFAGQGPLLGDTEAFF
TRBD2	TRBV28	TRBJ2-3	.	CASSTRTSGRRWSDTQYF
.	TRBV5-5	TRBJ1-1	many	CASSLEGGTGTEAFF
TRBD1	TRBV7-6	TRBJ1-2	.	CASSPSNRGNGYTF
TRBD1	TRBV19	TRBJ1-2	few	CASTGQGASYGYTF
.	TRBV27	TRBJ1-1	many	CASSLWDGNTEAFF
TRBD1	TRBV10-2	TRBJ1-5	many	CASNDQGAHQPQHF
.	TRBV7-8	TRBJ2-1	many	CASSLIGGLTLNEQFF
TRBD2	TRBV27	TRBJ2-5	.	CASSLQGLAGGPRNF
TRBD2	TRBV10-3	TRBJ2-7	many	CAIRAGGPDEQYF
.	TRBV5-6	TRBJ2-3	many	CASSFKQGGIGTDTQYF
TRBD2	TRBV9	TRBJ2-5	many	CASSVDVAGGLQETQYF
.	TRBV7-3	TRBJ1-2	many	CASSMLPGDPTGYTF
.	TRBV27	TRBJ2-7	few	CASSPGYRVGEQYF
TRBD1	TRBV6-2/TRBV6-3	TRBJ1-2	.	CASIQREGAQTNYGYTF
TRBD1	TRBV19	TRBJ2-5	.	CASSPRDSPLETQYF
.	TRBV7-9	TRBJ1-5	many	CASSTQGGNQPQHF
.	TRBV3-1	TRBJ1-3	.	CASSLTLGGSGNTIYF
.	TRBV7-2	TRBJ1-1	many	CASSLDASLNTEAFF
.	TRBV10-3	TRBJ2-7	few	CAISGSRGEQYF